This TCR beta chain appears in the sequencing data of a study of blood T cell repertoires in COVID-19. Looking at the study overall: T cells, B-cell-depleted T cells, or PBMCs provided the cDNA or gDNA that served as material.

CDR1 and CDR2 from the germline V gene are SQVTM and ANQGSEA. Trimming took off 0 bases at V and 3 bases at J, with 8 bases between the two ends. The CDR3 is made up of 13 amino acids. How the authors handled the data: The assay estimated nucleated cells by amplifying reference gene primers. TCRdb keeps only in-frame clones here, not all; method: immunoSEQ multiplex PCR. Clone size and V and J calls were adopted from that table, with D and trimming inferred from the DNA. The table has more than 200,000 clones, around four fifths seen once. The sample consisted of peripheral blood. The sequence came from a man aged 35-49 years with acute or convalescent COVID-19. This chain joins TRBV29-1 and TRBJ1-1, with unresolved D. The CDR3 nucleotides read TGCAGCGTTGAAGAAGACGGGTACACTGAAGCTTTCTTT. It encodes CSVEEDGYTEAFF.